These T cell receptor beta chains were read from a single sample in a study of blood T cell repertoires in COVID-19. Using immunoSEQ multiplex PCR, the repertoire was profiled, and TCRdb retains in-frame clones only, with some absent. Among more than 95,000 clones, 85% to 90% were seen once, and the ten largest hold 7.5% to 9%. The specimen sequenced was peripheral blood. All receptors come from a man between 65 and 85 years old who had recovered from COVID-19. Both conserved end residues are part of each CDR3. Clone size is given for some rows only: seen once, a few or many times, or a class if the clone is expanded.

V,size,CDR3
TRBV10-2,NA,CASSPGLAWETQYF
TRBV7-8,NA,CASSGGGDRREQFF
TRBV28,few,CASSFNRGRKADTQYF
TRBV5-8,NA,CASSSTGEVGYTF
TRBV27,NA,CASSRGDLSNQPQHF
TRBV2,NA,CASSELPADYGYTF
TRBV5-1,NA,CASSHPEVARNNEQFF
TRBV28,NA,CASSLDFTYGYTF
TRBV3-1/TRBV3-2,NA,CASSLTSNPGELFF
TRBV2,few,CASRVLARAGELFF
TRBV7-3,few,CASSVRQGSTLHF
TRBV20-1,NA,CSAYRTDTQYF
TRBV6-5,NA,CASRSTGFSNQPQHF
TRBV12-3/TRBV12-4,NA,CASSLQNEQFF
TRBV19,NA,CASSPRPGTSYNEQYF
TRBV5-1,NA,CASSPGVQETQYF
TRBV11-2,NA,CASSRRGTGVNEQFF
TRBV6-5,NA,CASRQGQAAYEQYF
TRBV7-2,NA,CASSGGGLSSYNSPLHF
TRBV7-9,NA,CASSSSGLEQFF
TRBV6-1,NA,CASSETGGPNEQYF
TRBV29-1,NA,CSVDAGDETQYF
TRBV27,NA,CASSSLPTGFNAEAFF
TRBV5-5,NA,CASSSRTGLSGNTIYF
TRBV3-1/TRBV3-2,once,CASSLISGGTYEQYF
TRBV28,few,CASSGFGRAYGYTF
TRBV5-1,NA,CASSPSTSGSTDTQYF
TRBV4-1,NA,CASSQVRGTNYGYTF
TRBV5-5,NA,CASNQGVYEQYF
TRBV27,few,CASSASDSIGWETQYF
TRBV12-3/TRBV12-4,once,CASSLQGWGYTF
TRBV5-1,NA,CASSLTGTVNAPEQFF
TRBV4-1,few,CASSQQDRVDQPQHF
TRBV7-9,few,CASSPVPGLAGTQYF
TRBV13,NA,CASSTGYDYGYTF
TRBV7-9,NA,CASSLPRGFGNTIYF
TRBV28,NA,CASLLAEGNEQFF
TRBV2,NA,CAGRDRGYEQYF
TRBV7-2,NA,CASSYPRQGMNTEAFF
TRBV19,NA,CARPAGGGYTEAFF